A selection of T cell receptor beta chains follows, all from one sample in a study of CD8 T cell repertoires and HIV-1 epitope variants. Profiled with immunoSEQ multiplex PCR; TCRdb holds only in-frame clones, not every one. The table has about 4,900 clones, 50% to 75% seen once. Antigens for these TCRs are unknown. Sequenced sample: cultured CD8+ T cells derived from PBMCs. The receptors come from a male donor with HIV. Both conserved end residues are part of each CDR3. Size is omitted from some rows. Given values are once, few, many or a class for expanded clones.

NA	TRBV19	TRBJ2-7	CASSNRPYEQYF
NA	TRBV11-3	TRBJ2-3	CASSLPDADTQYF
NA	TRBV16	TRBJ2-3	CASTMYGSTDTQYF
NA	TRBV7-2	TRBJ2-1	CASSSGLAGGNEQFF
NA	TRBV10-1	TRBJ2-5	CASSEGQYWETQYF
NA	TRBV9	TRBJ2-1	CASSVSGSYNEQFF
few	TRBV20-1	TRBJ2-7	CSVGEHYEQYF
NA	TRBV7-5	TRBJ2-7	CASSLGQYLREQYF
NA	TRBV19	TRBJ2-1	CASSIGWGVAYNEQFF
NA	TRBV7-9	TRBJ2-7	CASSFETSGGHEQYF
NA	TRBV28	TRBJ2-7	CASSSGLSDYEQYF
NA	TRBV11-2	TRBJ1-1	CASSETGEAFF
NA	TRBV5-1	TRBJ2-7	CASSRSGTGHEQYF
NA	TRBV29-1	TRBJ1-4	CSVDGGVGEKLFF
NA	TRBV7-9	TRBJ2-7	CASSPTSGIYEQYF
once	TRBV9	TRBJ2-7	CASSVDRGQREQYF
NA	TRBV7-9	TRBJ2-3	CASSARDSATDTQYF
NA	TRBV7-9	TRBJ1-5	CASSLGTDQPQHF
NA	TRBV9	TRBJ2-7	CASSSTMTGDYEQYF
NA	TRBV9	TRBJ2-2	CASSVDGRDGAGELFF
NA	TRBV2	TRBJ1-2	CASSPFGVDGDNQGYTF
NA	TRBV11-2	TRBJ1-4	CASSGDRATNEKLFF
NA	TRBV28	TRBJ2-7	CASSSGTGVHEQYF
NA	TRBV19	TRBJ1-1	CASSISTHTEAFF
few	TRBV4-1	TRBJ2-1	CASSQVDSDYNEQFF
NA	TRBV28	TRBJ2-7	CASSLPTSGIDEQYF
NA	TRBV11-2	TRBJ1-5	CASSLGGNSNQPQHF
few	TRBV27	TRBJ1-6	CASRPGGNSPLHF
NA	TRBV10-3	TRBJ2-1	CAISEPQGRSYNEQFF
NA	TRBV6-5	TRBJ2-7	CASSPRGSYEQYF
NA	TRBV6-5	TRBJ2-1	CASSYSHNEQFF
NA	TRBV6-5	TRBJ1-1	CASSYATANSEAFF
NA	TRBV5-1	TRBJ2-2	CASSPRDSGNTGELFF
NA	TRBV27	TRBJ2-7	CASRQGASSYEQYF
NA	TRBV2	TRBJ2-3	CASRDGQGLGTQYF
NA	TRBV21-1	TRBJ2-1	CASSKEGLSYNEQFF
NA	TRBV27	TRBJ1-1	CASSSLFTVNTEAFF
once	TRBV9	TRBJ2-1	CASSVANNEQFF
few	TRBV2	TRBJ2-1	CASSYSSYNEQFF
NA	TRBV13	TRBJ1-2	CASSLEGLDRVYGYTF
NA	TRBV19	TRBJ1-1	CASSVYQVPNTEAFF